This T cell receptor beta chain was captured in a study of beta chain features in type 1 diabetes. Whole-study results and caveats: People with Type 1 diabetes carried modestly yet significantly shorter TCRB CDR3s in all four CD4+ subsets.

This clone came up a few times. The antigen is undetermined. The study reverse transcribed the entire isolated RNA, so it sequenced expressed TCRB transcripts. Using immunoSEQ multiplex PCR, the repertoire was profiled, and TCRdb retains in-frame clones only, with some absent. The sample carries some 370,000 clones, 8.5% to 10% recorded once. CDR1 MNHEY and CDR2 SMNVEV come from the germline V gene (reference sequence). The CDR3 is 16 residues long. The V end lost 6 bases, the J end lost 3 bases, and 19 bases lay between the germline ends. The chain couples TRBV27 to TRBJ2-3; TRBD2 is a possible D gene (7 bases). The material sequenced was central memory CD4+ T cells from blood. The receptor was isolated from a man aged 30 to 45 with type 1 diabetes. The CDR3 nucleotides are TGTGCCAGCAGCCTTAGGGGGAGGGCTCTGACAGATACGCAGTATTTT. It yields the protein CASSLRGRALTDTQYF.